A single sample gave rise to the 10 T cell receptor beta chains below, sequenced in a study of cytomegalovirus exposure and HLA in healthy donors. The PCR contained 60 Vbeta and 13 Jbeta primers. Only in-frame clones appear in the TCRdb table, and some are missing; sequencing was by immunoSEQ multiplex PCR. This sample has 120,000 or so clones; about 80% occur once, and the top ten carry about 2%. Input material: PBMCs. The receptors were sampled from a young man in good health and CMV-seronegative.

V is TRBV6-1 and J is TRBJ1-4, with 10 positions matching TRBD1. In germline, CDR1 is MNHNS, CDR2 SASEGT. This CDR3 has 15 amino acids. The V gene end was trimmed by 7 bases and the J gene end by 5 bases; junction bases not matched to a gene: 7. CDR3 DNA: TGTGCCAGCAAGCGGGACAGGGGACCGAATGAAAAACTGTTTTTT. Translation gives CASKRDRGPNEKLFF.

This chain links TRBV4-1 with TRBJ2-7; TRBD1 matches 7 bases. With 4 bases clipped from V and 6 bases from J, the junction kept 0 bases outside the gene matches. The CDR3 is 11 amino acids. Germline CDR1 and CDR2: MGHRA and YSYEKL. DNA of the CDR3: TGCGCCAGCAGCCCAGGGGGCGAGCAGTACTTC. It encodes CASSPGGEQYF.

This chain links TRBV7-2 with TRBJ2-1, with 10 bases matching TRBD2. The CDR3 extends over 15 amino acids. CDR1 SGHTA and CDR2 FQGNSA come from the germline V gene. The trim removed 0 bases at V and 7 bases at J, leaving 3 bases unmatched. CDR3 nucleotides: TGTGCCAGCAGCTTAGCACTAGCGGGATCGAATGAGCAGTTCTTC. Its protein is CASSLALAGSNEQFF.

The chain recombines TRBV27 with TRBJ2-3; maybe TRBD1 (5 bases). V lost 3 bases and J 0 bases, leaving 10 bases between the germline ends. Germline CDR1 is MNHEY and CDR2 is SMNVEV (reference sequence). The CDR3 is made up of 15 amino acids. The CDR3 region has the DNA TGTGCCAGCAGTTTCGGCAGGGTGAGCACAGATACGCAGTATTTT. Translating it yields CASSFGRVSTDTQYF.

The chain carries TRBV11-2 and TRBJ1-5; TRBD1 aligns across 8 bases. V gave up 5 bases and J gave up 9 bases; unmatched junction bases: 6. Germline-derived CDR1 and CDR2 are SGHAT and FQNNGV. CDR3 size: 13 residues. DNA of the CDR3: TGTGCCAGCAGCCTGGACAGGGCGCGGCCCCAGCATTTT. As protein: CASSLDRARPQHF. The variable domain in full, completed from reference TRBV11-2 and TRBJ1-5, reads EAGVAQSPRYKIIEKRQSVAFWCNPISGHATLYWYQQILGQGPKLLIQFQNNGVVDDSQLPKDRFSAERLKGVDSTLKIQPAKLEDSAVYLCASSLDRARPQHFGDGTRLSIL.

The chain recombines TRBV2 with TRBJ2-3, with 10 positions matching TRBD2. The germline gives CDR1 SNHLY, CDR2 FYNNEI. The CDR3 runs 16 residues. V was pared by 5 bases and J by 2 bases, with 7 bases of the junction left unmatched. CDR3 nucleotides: TGTGCCAGCAGTCAGTTAGCGGGGGGCCCCACAGATACGCAGTATTTT. Translating it yields CASSQLAGGPTDTQYF.

The V call is TRBV29-1, the J call TRBJ2-7; 8 bases map to TRBD2. The CDR3 is made up of 13 amino acids. Germline CDR1 and CDR2: SQVTM and ANQGSEA. J gave up 2 bases and V 3 bases, and 3 bases lay outside the gene matches. CDR3 loop: CSVDQRGTYEQYF. The CDR3 DNA follows: TGCAGCGTTGACCAGCGGGGGACCTACGAGCAGTACTTC.

The chain recombines TRBV5-1 with TRBJ1-1; TRBD1 aligns across 9 bases. V shed 3 bases and J 2 bases; nucleotides not matched to a gene: 8. Germline CDR1 is SGHRS and CDR2 is YFSETQ. The CDR3 consists of 16 residues. The CDR3: CASSSGTGIINTEAFF. CDR3 bases: TGCGCCAGCAGCTCGGGGACAGGGATAATCAACACTGAAGCTTTCTTT.

The chain joins TRBV5-1 to TRBJ2-3; D may be TRBD2 (7 bases). V was shortened by 2 bases and J by 4 bases, with 23 bases between the two germline ends. Germline CDR1 and CDR2: SGHRS and YFSETQ. This CDR3 comprises 18 residues. The CDR3 DNA follows: TGCGCCAGCAGCTTATTGGCCCTGAGGGGGGGGGCGGCAGATACGCAGTATTTT. It specifies CASSLLALRGGAADTQYF.

The V call is TRBV19, the J call TRBJ2-3, with D perhaps matching TRBD1 (5 bases). This CDR3 contains 14 residues. Looked up from germline, CDR1 is LNHDA and CDR2 is SQIVND (reference sequence). V lost 1 base and J 2 bases, leaving 7 bases between the germline ends. CDR3 nucleotide sequence: TGTGCCAGTAGTATAGGGGGCAACACAGATACGCAGTATTTT. Amino acids: CASSIGGNTDTQYF.